A single sample is the source of the 18 T cell receptor beta chains below, sequenced in a study of cytomegalovirus exposure and HLA in healthy donors. 60 Vbeta and 13 Jbeta primers were used in PCR. Assay used: immunoSEQ multiplex PCR; TCRdb lists only in-frame clones, some missing. The data contain roughly 97,000 clones, around 10% of them singletons. Sequencing was carried out using PBMCs. The receptor set was obtained from a man aged 45-65 years in good health and CMV-seropositive.

The chain couples TRBV5-1 to TRBJ2-1; 9 nucleotides line up with TRBD1. J was trimmed by 8 bases and V by 2 bases; bases with no gene match: 5. CDR1 and CDR2 from the germline V gene are SGHRS and YFSETQ. The CDR3 spans 14 residues. The CDR3 sequence is CASSLTYRGHEQFF. In nucleotides, the CDR3 is TGCGCCAGCAGCTTAACTTACAGGGGGCATGAGCAGTTCTTC. The full variable domain, rest sourced from reference TRBV5-1 and TRBJ2-1, is KAGVTQTPRYLIKTRGQQVTLSCSPISGHRSVSWYQQTPGQGLQFLFEYFSETQRNKGNFPGRFSGRQFSNSRSEMNVSTLELGDSALYLCASSLTYRGHEQFFGPGTRLTVL.

A few counts support this clone. The CDR3 DNA reads as TGTGCCAGCAGTTTGAGGGCTAGCGTCACCTACGAGCAGTACTTC. It codes for CASSLRASVTYEQYF. The chain combines TRBV27 with TRBJ2-7; D possibly corresponds to TRBD2 (6 bases). Germline V gives CDR1 MNHEY, CDR2 SMNVEV (reference sequence). This CDR3 has 15 amino acids. V gave up 3 bases and J gave up 2 bases, with 14 bases separating them.

This clone occurred a few times. V and J are TRBV5-1 and TRBJ1-1; tentative D call: TRBD1 (5 bases). The germline V gene encodes CDR1 SGHRS and CDR2 YFSETQ. V gave up 0 bases and J gave up 4 bases, with 13 bases separating them. The CDR3 runs to 15 residues. The CDR3 reads CASSLGSGGGTEAFF. CDR3 sequence (DNA): TGCGCCAGCAGCTTGGGATCCGGGGGTGGCACTGAAGCTTTCTTT.

This clone was seen a few times. V is TRBV5-8 and J is TRBJ2-7; D gene unclear. V lost 1 base and J lost 6, with 14 bases in between. The CDR3 runs to 14 residues. Looked up from germline, CDR1 is SGHTS and CDR2 is YDEGEE. As DNA, the CDR3 is TGTGCCAGCAGCTTGCCGAGAACCCTCGGCGAGCAGTACTTC. It encodes CASSLPRTLGEQYF.

This clone was recorded a few times. One base separates it from a far larger clone, so it is likely a read error. Distinct nucleotide sequences in the sample also encode this CDR3. J is TRBJ2-7 and V is TRBV9, with D maybe TRBD2 (5 bases). The CDR3 consists of 15 residues. CDR1 is SGDLS and CDR2 is YYNGEE in the germline V gene. CDR3 sequence: CASSEALGVTYEQYF. The CDR3 nucleotides are TGTGCCAGTAGCGAAGCCCTCGGGGTCACCTACGAGCAGTACTTC. Full variable domain (rest looked up from reference TRBV9 and TRBJ2-7): DSGVTQTPKHLITATGQRVTLRCSPRSGDLSVYWYQQSLDQGLQFLIQYYNGEERAKGNILERFSAQQFPDLHSELNLSSLELGDSALYFCASSEALGVTYEQYFGPGTRLTVT.

The J gene is TRBJ2-3, the V gene TRBV6-4; D uncertain. Per the germline V gene, CDR1 is MRHNA and CDR2 is SNTAGT. Between the trimmed V and J ends, which lost 0 bases and 2 bases, there was a span of 9 bases. This CDR3 comprises 15 residues. The CDR3 nucleotides are TGTGCCAGCAGTGACTCACTGGTATCCACAGATACGCAGTATTTT. This codes for CASSDSLVSTDTQYF.

The rearrangement uses TRBV19 and TRBJ1-2, with D hard to call. V was cut by 1 base and J by 2 bases, with 11 bases left in between. Germline CDR1 reads LNHDA; CDR2 reads SQIVND (reference sequence). CDR3 length equals 15 residues. CDR3 bases: TGTGCCAGTAGTATAGGAGATGCCTTCAACTATGGCTACACCTTC. This translates into CASSIGDAFNYGYTF.

The chain is built from TRBV2 and TRBJ2-7; 9 bases match TRBD2. This CDR3 region has 14 residues. After removal of 6 bases from V and 3 bases from J, the junction contained 6 bases not matched to a gene. From germline, CDR1 is SNHLY and CDR2 FYNNEI. The CDR3 region is CASRRASGNYEQYF. Written as DNA, the CDR3 is TGTGCCAGCAGGAGGGCTAGCGGGAACTACGAGCAGTACTTC.

This clone came up a few times. This chain joins TRBV27 and TRBJ1-1, with 10 bases lining up with TRBD1. This CDR3 region has 16 residues. V was clipped by 5 bases and J by 3 bases; unmatched bases: 9. The germline V gene has CDR1 MNHEY and CDR2 SMNVEV (reference sequence). CDR3 residues: CASSRSSTGGYTEAFF. The CDR3 DNA follows: TGTGCCAGCAGTCGCTCTTCGACAGGGGGCTACACTGAAGCTTTCTTT.

This clone appeared a few times. The rearrangement links TRBV27 to TRBJ1-5; 9 nucleotides agree with TRBD1. V gave up 2 bases and J gave up 6 bases; unmatched junction bases: 20. The CDR3 contains 20 residues. Germline V gene data show CDR1 as MNHEY and CDR2 as SMNVEV (reference sequence). CDR3 in amino acids: CASSLTRPGQGRKTPQPQHF. CDR3 bases: TGTGCCAGCAGTTTAACGCGACCGGGACAGGGACGTAAAACCCCTCAGCCCCAGCATTTT.

The V and J genes are TRBV30 and TRBJ2-7, with 9 bases fitting TRBD2. V trimming: 2 bases; J trimming: 4 bases; junction bases outside the gene matches: 3. The CDR3 consists of 13 residues. The germline gives CDR1 GTSNPN, CDR2 SVGIG (reference sequence). The CDR3 sequence: CAWSPGLAYEQYF. CDR3 in DNA: TGTGCCTGGAGTCCAGGACTAGCGTACGAGCAGTACTTC.

J is TRBJ2-2 and V is TRBV14; D call uncertain. Germline V gives CDR1 SGHDN, CDR2 FVKESK. V shed 4 bases and J shed 7 bases, with 10 bases lying between them. The CDR3 has 13 residues. Here the CDR3 DNA reads TGTGCCAGCAGCCTGAACTTTCTCGGGGAGCTGTTTTTT. Translating gives CASSLNFLGELFF.

This clone was found many times. The chain is built from TRBV29-1 and TRBJ2-1; 11 nucleotides align to TRBD1. The CDR3 spans 15 residues. Per germline, CDR1 SQVTM and CDR2 ANQGSEA. V trimming: 3 bases; J trimming: 8 bases; junction bases outside the gene matches: 9. The CDR3 region is CSVEGDRGKIYEQFF. In DNA form, the CDR3 reads TGCAGCGTTGAGGGGGACAGGGGGAAGATCTATGAGCAGTTCTTC.

V and J are TRBV28 and TRBJ2-1; 8 bases are shared with TRBD2. With V trimmed by 5 bases and J by 8 bases, 11 bases remained unmatched. CDR3 length equals 15 residues. CDR1 MDHEN and CDR2 SYDVKM come from the germline V gene. CDR3 bases: TGTGCCAGCAGTCCACTAGCGGTGTGGGGCGATGAGCAGTTCTTC. Encoded protein: CASSPLAVWGDEQFF.

V is TRBV5-1 and J is TRBJ2-3; TRBD2 aligns across 14 bases. CDR1 and CDR2 (germline): SGHRS, YFSETQ. Trimming removed 4 bases from V and 5 bases from J; junction bases left unmatched: 3. The CDR3 contains 15 residues. Here the CDR3 reads CASSAGLAGEDTQYF. The CDR3 coding sequence is TGCGCCAGCAGCGCGGGACTAGCGGGAGAAGATACGCAGTATTTT.

The genes are TRBV5-1 and TRBJ2-2; possibly TRBD1 for D (6 bases). Trimming pared 4 bases from V and 6 bases from J, leaving 13 bases between. From germline, CDR1 is SGHRS and CDR2 YFSETQ. The CDR3 runs 14 residues. DNA for the CDR3: TGCGCCAGCAGCATACCCCGACAGGCCGGGGAGCTGTTTTTT. Its translation is CASSIPRQAGELFF.

The chain has TRBV10-3 and TRBJ2-7, with 10 bases fitting TRBD2. V shed 3 bases, J shed 9 bases, and the junction held 5 bases outside the gene matches. Looked up from germline, CDR1 is ENHRY and CDR2 is SYGVKD. There are 13 residues in the CDR3. This CDR3 reads CAISDLAGARQYF. The CDR3 region has the DNA TGTGCCATCAGTGATCTAGCGGGAGCGAGGCAGTACTTC.

This chain uses TRBV6-1 with TRBJ2-7; 12 bases are a match to TRBD2. The CDR3 is 17 residues long. Trimming removed 2 bases from V and 7 bases from J; junction bases left unmatched: 12. CDR1 is MNHNS and CDR2 is SASEGT in the germline V gene. CDR3 coding DNA: TGTGCCAGCAGTGAACTCGGGACTAGCGGGCCCCGGTGGGAGCAGTACTTC. Protein sequence: CASSELGTSGPRWEQYF.